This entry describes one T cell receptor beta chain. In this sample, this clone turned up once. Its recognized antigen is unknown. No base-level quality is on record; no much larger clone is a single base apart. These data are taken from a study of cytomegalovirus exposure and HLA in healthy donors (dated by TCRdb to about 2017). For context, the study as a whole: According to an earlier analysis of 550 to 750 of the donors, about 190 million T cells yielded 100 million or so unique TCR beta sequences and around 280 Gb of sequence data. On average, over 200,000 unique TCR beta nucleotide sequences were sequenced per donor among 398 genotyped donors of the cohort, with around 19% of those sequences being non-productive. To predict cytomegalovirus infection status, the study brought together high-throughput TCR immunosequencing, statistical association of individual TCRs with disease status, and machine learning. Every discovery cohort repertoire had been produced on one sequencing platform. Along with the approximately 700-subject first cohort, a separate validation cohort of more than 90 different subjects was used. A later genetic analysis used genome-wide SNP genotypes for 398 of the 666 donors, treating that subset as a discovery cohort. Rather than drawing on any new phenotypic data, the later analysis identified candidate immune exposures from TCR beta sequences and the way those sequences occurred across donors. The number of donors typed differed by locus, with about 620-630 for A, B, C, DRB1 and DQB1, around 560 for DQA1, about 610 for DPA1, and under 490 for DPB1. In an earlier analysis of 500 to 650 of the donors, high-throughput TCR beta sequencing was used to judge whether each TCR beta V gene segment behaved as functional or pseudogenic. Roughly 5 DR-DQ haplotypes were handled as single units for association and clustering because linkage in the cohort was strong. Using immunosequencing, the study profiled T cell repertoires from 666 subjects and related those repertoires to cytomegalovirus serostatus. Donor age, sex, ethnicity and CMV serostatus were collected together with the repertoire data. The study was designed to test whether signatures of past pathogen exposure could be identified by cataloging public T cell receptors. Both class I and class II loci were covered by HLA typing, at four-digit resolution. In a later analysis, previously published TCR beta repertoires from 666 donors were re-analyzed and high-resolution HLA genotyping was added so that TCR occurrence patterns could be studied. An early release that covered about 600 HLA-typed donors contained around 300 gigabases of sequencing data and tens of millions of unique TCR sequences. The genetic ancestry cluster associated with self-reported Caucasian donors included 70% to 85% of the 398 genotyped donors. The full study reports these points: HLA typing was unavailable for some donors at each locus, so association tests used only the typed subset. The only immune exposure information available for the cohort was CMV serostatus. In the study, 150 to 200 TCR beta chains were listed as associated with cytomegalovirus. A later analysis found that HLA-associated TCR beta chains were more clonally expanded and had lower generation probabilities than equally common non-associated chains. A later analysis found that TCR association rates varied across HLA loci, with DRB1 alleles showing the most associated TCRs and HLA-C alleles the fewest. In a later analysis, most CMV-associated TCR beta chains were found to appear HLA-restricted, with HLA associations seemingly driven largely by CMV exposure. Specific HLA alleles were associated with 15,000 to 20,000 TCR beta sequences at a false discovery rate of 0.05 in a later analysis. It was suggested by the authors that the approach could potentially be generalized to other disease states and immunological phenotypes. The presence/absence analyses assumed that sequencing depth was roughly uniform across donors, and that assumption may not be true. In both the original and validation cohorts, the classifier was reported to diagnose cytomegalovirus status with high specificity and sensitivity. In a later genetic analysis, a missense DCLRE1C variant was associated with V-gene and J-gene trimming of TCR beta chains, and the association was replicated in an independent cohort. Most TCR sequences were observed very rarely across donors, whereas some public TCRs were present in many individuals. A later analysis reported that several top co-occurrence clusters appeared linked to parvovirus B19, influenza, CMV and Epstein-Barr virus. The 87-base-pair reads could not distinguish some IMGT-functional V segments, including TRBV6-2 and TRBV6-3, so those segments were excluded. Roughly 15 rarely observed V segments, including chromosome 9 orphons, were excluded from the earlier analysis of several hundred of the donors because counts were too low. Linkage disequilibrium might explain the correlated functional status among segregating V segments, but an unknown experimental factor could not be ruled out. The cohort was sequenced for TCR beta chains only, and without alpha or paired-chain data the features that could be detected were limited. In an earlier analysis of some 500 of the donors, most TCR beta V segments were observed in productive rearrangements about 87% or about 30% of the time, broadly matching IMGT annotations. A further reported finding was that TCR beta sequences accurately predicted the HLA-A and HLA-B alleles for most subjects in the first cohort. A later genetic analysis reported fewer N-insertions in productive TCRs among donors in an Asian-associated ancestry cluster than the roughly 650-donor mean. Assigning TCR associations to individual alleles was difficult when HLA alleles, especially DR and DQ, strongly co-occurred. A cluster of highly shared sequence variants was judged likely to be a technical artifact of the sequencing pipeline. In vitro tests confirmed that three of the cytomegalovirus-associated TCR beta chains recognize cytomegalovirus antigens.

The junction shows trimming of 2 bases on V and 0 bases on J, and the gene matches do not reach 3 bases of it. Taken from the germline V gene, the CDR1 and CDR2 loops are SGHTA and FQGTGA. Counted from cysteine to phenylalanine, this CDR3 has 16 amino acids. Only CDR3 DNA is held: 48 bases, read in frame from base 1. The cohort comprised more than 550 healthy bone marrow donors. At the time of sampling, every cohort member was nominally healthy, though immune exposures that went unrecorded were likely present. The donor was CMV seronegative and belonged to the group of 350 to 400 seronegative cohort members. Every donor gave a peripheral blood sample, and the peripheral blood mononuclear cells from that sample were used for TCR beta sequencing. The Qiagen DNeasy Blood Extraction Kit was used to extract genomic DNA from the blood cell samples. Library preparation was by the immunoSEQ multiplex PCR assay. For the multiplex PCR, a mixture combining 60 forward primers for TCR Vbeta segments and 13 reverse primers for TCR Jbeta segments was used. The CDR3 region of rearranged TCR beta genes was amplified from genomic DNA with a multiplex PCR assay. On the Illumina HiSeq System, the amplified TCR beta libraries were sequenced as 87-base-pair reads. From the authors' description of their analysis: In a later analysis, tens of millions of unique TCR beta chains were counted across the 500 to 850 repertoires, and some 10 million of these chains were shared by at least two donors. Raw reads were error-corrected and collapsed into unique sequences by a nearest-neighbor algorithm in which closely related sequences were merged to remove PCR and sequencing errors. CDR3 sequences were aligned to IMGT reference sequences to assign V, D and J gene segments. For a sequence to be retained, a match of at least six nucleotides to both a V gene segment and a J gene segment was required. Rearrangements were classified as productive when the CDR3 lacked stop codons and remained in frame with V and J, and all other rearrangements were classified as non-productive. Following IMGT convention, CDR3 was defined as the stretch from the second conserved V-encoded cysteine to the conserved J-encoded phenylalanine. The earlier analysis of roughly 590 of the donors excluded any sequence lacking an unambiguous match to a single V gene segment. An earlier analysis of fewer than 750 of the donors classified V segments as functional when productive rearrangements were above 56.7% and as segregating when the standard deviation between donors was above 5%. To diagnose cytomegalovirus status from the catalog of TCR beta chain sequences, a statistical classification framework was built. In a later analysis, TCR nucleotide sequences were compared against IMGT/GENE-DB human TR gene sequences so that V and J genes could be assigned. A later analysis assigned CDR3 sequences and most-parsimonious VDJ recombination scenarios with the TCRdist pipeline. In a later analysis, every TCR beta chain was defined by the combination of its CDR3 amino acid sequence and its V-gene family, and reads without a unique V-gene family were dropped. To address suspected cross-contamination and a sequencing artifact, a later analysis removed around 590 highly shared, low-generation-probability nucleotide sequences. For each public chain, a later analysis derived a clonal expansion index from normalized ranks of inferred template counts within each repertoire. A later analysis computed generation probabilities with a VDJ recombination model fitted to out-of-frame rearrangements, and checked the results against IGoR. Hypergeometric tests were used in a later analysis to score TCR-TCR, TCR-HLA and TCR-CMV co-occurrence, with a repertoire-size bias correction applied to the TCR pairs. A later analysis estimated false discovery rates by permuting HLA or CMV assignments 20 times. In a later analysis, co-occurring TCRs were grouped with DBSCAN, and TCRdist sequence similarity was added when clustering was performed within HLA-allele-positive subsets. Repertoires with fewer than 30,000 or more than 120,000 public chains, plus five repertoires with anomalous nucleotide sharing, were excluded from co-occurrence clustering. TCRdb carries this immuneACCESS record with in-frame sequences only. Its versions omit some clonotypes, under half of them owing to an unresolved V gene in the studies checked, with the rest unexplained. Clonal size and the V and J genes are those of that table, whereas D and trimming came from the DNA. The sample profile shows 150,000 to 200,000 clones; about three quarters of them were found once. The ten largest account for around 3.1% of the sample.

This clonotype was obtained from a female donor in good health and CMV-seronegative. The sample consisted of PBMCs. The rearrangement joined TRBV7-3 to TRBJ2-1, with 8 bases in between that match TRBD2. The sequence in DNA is TGTGCCAGCAGCTTAGCTAGCGGGTACTCCTACAATGAGCAGTTCTTC. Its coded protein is CASSLASGYSYNEQFF.